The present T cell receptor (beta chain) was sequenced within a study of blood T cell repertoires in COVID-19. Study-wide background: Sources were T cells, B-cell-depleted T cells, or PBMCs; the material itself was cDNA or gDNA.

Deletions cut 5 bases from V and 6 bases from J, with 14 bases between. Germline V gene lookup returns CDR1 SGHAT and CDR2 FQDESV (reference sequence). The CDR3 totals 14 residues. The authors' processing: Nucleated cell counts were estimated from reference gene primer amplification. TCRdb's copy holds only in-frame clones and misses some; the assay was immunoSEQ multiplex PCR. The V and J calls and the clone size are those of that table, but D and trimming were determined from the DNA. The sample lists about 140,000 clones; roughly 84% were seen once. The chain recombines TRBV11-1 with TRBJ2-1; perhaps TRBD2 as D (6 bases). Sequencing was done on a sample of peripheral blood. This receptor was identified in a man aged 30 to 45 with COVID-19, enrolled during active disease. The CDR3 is CASSPLRRGNEQFF. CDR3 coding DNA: TGTGCCAGCAGCCCCCTCCGGAGGGGCAATGAGCAGTTCTTC.